This entry features one T cell receptor beta chain sequence. The repertoire was sequenced with immunoSEQ multiplex PCR; TCRdb's copy has only in-frame clones and lacks some. Among 130,000 to 150,000 clones listed, 81% were seen once. The CDR3 sequence is 15 residues long. V lost 4 bases and J lost 7; bases outside the gene matches: 14. CDR1 SGHNT and CDR2 YYREEE come from the germline V gene (reference sequence). The record originates from a study of blood T cell repertoires in COVID-19. Across the study: Whether acute or convalescent, the COVID-19 samples came from the United States, Italy and Spain.

This rearrangement joins TRBV5-4 to TRBJ2-7; TRBD1 agrees at 7 bases. This clonotype was obtained from a human donor in a cohort sampled during active COVID-19. Sequencing was performed on peripheral blood. CDR3 DNA sequence: TGTGCCAGCAGCGAGAAGACAGGGTCTACGGGGGAGCAGTACTTC. Translated, it gives CASSEKTGSTGEQYF.